This T cell receptor (beta chain) was sequenced for a study of T cells in localized non-small cell lung cancer. Repertoires were generated with immunoSEQ multiplex PCR, while TCRdb's copy carries only in-frame clones and drops some. Here the sample spans about 36,000 clones, around 88% being singletons. CDR1 and CDR2 from the germline V gene are MNHNS and SASEGT. V was trimmed by 3 bases and J by 5 bases, leaving 16 bases between them. The CDR3 sequence is 15 residues long. The sequence was collected from a woman aged 40 to 75 with stage I lung adenocarcinoma. The chain joins TRBV6-1 to TRBJ2-5; D may match TRBD1 or TRBD2 (5 bases each). Material: peripheral blood, obtained before any cancer treatment. CDR3 loop: CASSEGWGLGETQYF. The CDR3 DNA is TGTGCCAGCAGTGAGGGTTGGGGGTTGGGGGAGACCCAGTACTTC.